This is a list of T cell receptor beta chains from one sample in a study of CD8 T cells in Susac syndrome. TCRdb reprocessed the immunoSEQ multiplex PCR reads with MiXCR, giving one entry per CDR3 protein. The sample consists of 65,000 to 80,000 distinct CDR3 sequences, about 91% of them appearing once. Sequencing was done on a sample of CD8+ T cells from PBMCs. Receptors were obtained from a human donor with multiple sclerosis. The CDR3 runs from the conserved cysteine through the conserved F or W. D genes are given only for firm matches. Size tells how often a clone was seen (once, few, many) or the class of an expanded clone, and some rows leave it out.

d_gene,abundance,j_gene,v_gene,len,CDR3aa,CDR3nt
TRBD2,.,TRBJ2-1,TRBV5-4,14,CASSITSGGSEQFF,TGTGCCAGCAGCATCACTAGCGGAGGGAGTGAGCAGTTCTTC
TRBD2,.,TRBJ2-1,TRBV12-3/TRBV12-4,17,CASSTEVSGSVNNEQFF,TGTGCCAGCAGCACCGAGGTTAGCGGGAGTGTCAACAATGAGCAGTTCTTC
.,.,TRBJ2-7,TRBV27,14,CASSLSSRAHEQYF,TGTGCCAGCAGTTTATCTAGCCGAGCCCACGAGCAGTACTTC
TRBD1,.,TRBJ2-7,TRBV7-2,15,CASSTGTASSYEQYF,TGTGCCAGCAGCACCGGGACAGCCAGCTCCTACGAGCAGTACTTC
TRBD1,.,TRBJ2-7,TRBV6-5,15,CASRDPGQGIYEQYF,TGTGCCAGCAGGGATCCGGGACAGGGTATCTACGAGCAGTACTTC
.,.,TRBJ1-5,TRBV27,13,CASSLSMGQPQHF,TGTGCCAGCAGTTTATCAATGGGTCAGCCCCAGCATTTT
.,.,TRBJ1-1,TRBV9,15,CASSGLQGARSEAFF,TGTGCCAGCAGCGGACTCCAGGGTGCTCGGTCTGAAGCTTTCTTT
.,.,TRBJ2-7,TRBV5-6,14,CASSLGGINYEQYF,TGTGCCAGCAGCTTGGGCGGGATAAACTACGAGCAGTACTTC
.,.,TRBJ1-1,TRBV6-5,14,CASSYSLTEDEAFF,TGTGCCAGCAGTTACTCCCTAACTGAAGATGAAGCTTTCTTT
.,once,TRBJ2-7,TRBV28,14,CASSFRGRGYEQYF,TGTGCCAGCAGTTTCCGGGGCAGGGGCTACGAGCAGTACTTC
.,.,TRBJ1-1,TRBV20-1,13,CSATDDMNTEAFF,TGCAGTGCTACCGACGACATGAACACTGAAGCTTTCTTT
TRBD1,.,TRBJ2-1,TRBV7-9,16,CASSLAPGTGKDEQFF,TGTGCCAGCAGCTTAGCACCCGGGACAGGGAAGGATGAGCAGTTCTTC